This passage covers 2 T cell receptor beta chains from one sample sequenced in a study of early T cells in non-severe SARS-CoV-2 infection. A single record per CDR3 protein comes from TCRdb applying MiXCR to the 5' RACE reads. The table has 50,000 to 65,000 distinct CDR3 sequences, roughly 13% seen once. The sample was whole blood. The receptors come from an adult who was a healthcare worker with PCR-confirmed SARS-CoV-2 infection or an uninfected control (not recorded which).

This chain joins TRBV12-3 or TRBV12-4 and TRBJ2-3; D could derive from TRBD1 or TRBD2 (5 bases each). V lost 7 bases, J lost 0 bases, and 17 bases lay in between. This CDR3 has 16 amino acids. CDR3 residues: CASTKSGPLSTDTQYF. CDR3 in DNA: TGTGCCAGCACCAAATCGGGACCCCTAAGCACAGATACGCAGTATTTT.

CDR3 sequence reads: CASSEGSPWGYGYTF. The DNA for the CDR3 is TGTGCCAGCAGTGAGGGTTCCCCCTGGGGCTATGGCTACACCTTC. The chain employs TRBV2 and TRBJ1-2; D is uncertain. Germline loops: CDR1 SNHLY, CDR2 FYNNEI. The CDR3 contains 15 residues. V was pared by 3 bases and J by 4 bases, with 15 bases between.